This record concerns one T cell receptor beta chain sequence. The data belong to a study of blood T cell repertoires in COVID-19. In the study overall: Acute-phase and convalescent COVID-19 samples originated in the United States, Italy and Spain. PBMCs, B-cell-depleted T cells, or T cells were the source of the cDNA or gDNA that made up the material.

As handled by the study authors: Estimates of nucleated cell counts were drawn from the amplification of reference gene primers. Profiling relied on immunoSEQ multiplex PCR, and the TCRdb table lists in-frame clones only, not all of them. That table is the source of V, J and clone size, and D and trimming were worked out from the DNA. The sample comprises over 150,000 clones, approximately 86% of which are singletons, and about 3.9% rests with the top ten. The CDR3 is made up of 17 amino acids. Germline V CDR1 and CDR2: MGHRA, YSYEKL. With 4 bases clipped from V and 3 bases from J, the junction kept 5 bases outside the gene matches.

This chain links TRBV4-1 with TRBJ2-4; TRBD2 agrees at 14 bases. This receptor was identified in a woman aged 55 to 70 who had recovered from COVID-19. Source material: peripheral blood. CDR3 sequence reads: CASSLETSGGVKNIQYF. The CDR3 DNA follows: TGCGCCAGCAGCCTTGAGACTAGCGGGGGGGTCAAAAACATTCAGTACTTC.